The 14 T cell receptor beta chains given below trace back to one sample, sequenced in a study of cytotoxic CD8 clonotypes in ibrutinib-treated CLL. TCRdb's table, derived via immunoSEQ multiplex PCR, lists solely in-frame clones and lacks some. The sample includes more than 85,000 clones, around 77% of them seen just once. The sequences come from PBMCs, collected after 24 months of ibrutinib treatment. These TCRs come from a human donor with chronic lymphocytic leukemia.

Comment on this clone: Other DNA sequences of this sample code for an identical CDR3. The J gene is TRBJ2-5, the V gene TRBV30, with TRBD1 as a possible D gene (5 bases). The CDR3 sequence is 13 residues long. Germline loops: CDR1 GTSNPN, CDR2 SVGIG (reference sequence). V shed 0 bases and J shed 5 bases, with 10 bases lying between them. The CDR3 coding sequence is TGTGCCTGGAGTGTAGGGGCTGGGGAGACCCAGTACTTC. Its translation is CAWSVGAGETQYF.

The chain combines TRBV5-4 with TRBJ1-4; TRBD1 agrees at 7 bases. Germline V CDR1 and CDR2: SGHNT, YYREEE (reference sequence). V was pared by 3 bases and J by 4 bases, with 3 bases of the junction left unmatched. The CDR3 is 14 amino acids. CDR3 in DNA: TGTGCCAGCAGCTGGGACAGTCATAATGAAAAACTGTTTTTT. Amino acids: CASSWDSHNEKLFF.

The table lists this clone with a few counts. The chain employs TRBV7-2 and TRBJ1-3; 9 bases agree with TRBD1. The CDR3 loop spans 16 amino acids. Trimming cost V 3 bases and J 1 base; bases outside gene matches: 4. In germline, CDR1 is SGHTA, CDR2 FQGNSA. The CDR3 bases are TGTGCCAGCAGCTTGGCCGGGACAGGGTCTGGAAACACCATATATTTT. Encoded protein: CASSLAGTGSGNTIYF.

The chain recombines TRBV19 with TRBJ2-7; 13 nucleotides agree with TRBD2. The CDR3 loop spans 19 amino acids. Germline values: CDR1 LNHDA, CDR2 SQIVND (reference sequence). V gave up 4 bases and J gave up 0 bases; unmatched junction bases: 12. The CDR3 sequence: CASSTLTGGTSGVSYEQYF. The CDR3, as DNA: TGTGCCAGTAGTACACTGACAGGGGGGACTAGCGGGGTCTCCTACGAGCAGTACTTC. The full variable domain, its missing parts supplied by reference TRBV19 and TRBJ2-7, is DGGITQSPKYLFRKEGQNVTLSCEQNLNHDAMYWYRQDPGQGLRLIYYSQIVNDFQKGDIAEGYSVSREKKESFPLTVTSAQKNPTAFYLCASSTLTGGTSGVSYEQYFGPGTRLTVT.

This clone was seen once. The chain joins TRBV18 to TRBJ2-7; 8 bases fit TRBD1. From germline, CDR1 is KGHSH and CDR2 LQKENI. The CDR3 has 18 residues. Losses at the gene ends were 2 bases for V and 0 bases for J; bases not matched to a gene: 12. The chain's CDR3 is CASSPLAADREDSYEQYF. Here the CDR3 DNA reads TGTGCCAGCTCACCATTGGCCGCGGACAGGGAAGACTCCTACGAGCAGTACTTC.

The genes are TRBV5-6 and TRBJ1-5; a possible D gene is TRBD1 (6 bases). This CDR3 contains 16 residues. V lost 5 bases to trimming and J lost 4 bases, with 19 bases between them. Germline-derived CDR1 and CDR2 are SGHDT and YYEEEE. CDR3 DNA: TGTGCCAGCAGTCCGGGACAACCCTCCCGAAATCAGCCCCAGCATTTT. It encodes CASSPGQPSRNQPQHF.

The V and J genes are TRBV25-1 and TRBJ2-7; D is ambiguous. The CDR3 consists of 10 residues. Trimming shortened V by 8 bases and J by 2 bases, and 4 bases separated the two germline ends. Germline assignment: CDR1 MGHDK and CDR2 SYGVNS. The CDR3 sequence: CASGTYEQYF. CDR3 sequence (DNA): TGTGCCAGCGGCACCTACGAGCAGTACTTC.

The chain links TRBV4-3 to TRBJ1-1, with TRBD1 identical over 7 bases. Germline V lookup: CDR1 LGHNA, CDR2 YSLEER. Trimming removed 1 base from V and 4 bases from J; junction bases left unmatched: 9. The CDR3 spans 16 residues. The CDR3, as DNA: TGCGCCAGCAGCCAAGGACTAGGGGGCTCTTTCACTGAAGCTTTCTTT. Translating it yields CASSQGLGGSFTEAFF.

The table lists this clone with a few counts. The chain uses TRBV5-6 and TRBJ1-4; D is undetermined. Germline CDR1 reads SGHDT; CDR2 reads YYEEEE. This CDR3 has 16 amino acids. V lost 2 bases and J lost 0, with 11 bases in between. The CDR3 loop reads CASSLRAISTNEKLFF. The CDR3 region has the DNA TGTGCCAGCAGCTTACGGGCAATCTCAACTAATGAAAAACTGTTTTTT.

This sequence joins TRBV28 and TRBJ2-7, with TRBD1 identical over 9 bases. The CDR3 totals 14 residues. V shed 7 bases, J shed 4 bases, and the junction held 8 bases outside the gene matches. Germline V CDR1 and CDR2: MDHEN, SYDVKM. CDR3 sequence: CASITTGGVYEQYF. CDR3 DNA: TGTGCCAGCATTACAACAGGGGGCGTGTACGAGCAGTACTTC.

This rearrangement joins TRBV19 to TRBJ1-4; unclear D gene. V dropped 3 bases and J dropped 11 bases, with 16 bases sitting between them. This CDR3 contains 14 residues. Germline V CDR1 and CDR2: LNHDA, SQIVND (reference sequence). For the CDR3, the DNA is TGTGCCAGTAGTATTGGGAGCCCCTCTGGGAAACTGTTTTTT. Translation: CASSIGSPSGKLFF.

V gene TRBV11-2 combines with J gene TRBJ1-2, with D perhaps TRBD1 (6 bases). Germline values: CDR1 SGHAT, CDR2 FQNNGV. The CDR3 runs to 14 residues. V shed 2 bases and J shed 4 bases, with 11 bases lying between them. CDR3 coding DNA: TGTGCCAGCAGCTTAAACAGGGCAGCCTATGGCTACACCTTC. Its protein is CASSLNRAAYGYTF.

The table lists this clone with a count of one. The chain couples TRBV7-8 to TRBJ1-2; TRBD1 is a possible D gene (5 bases). This CDR3 is 12 amino acids long. V lost 0 bases to trimming and J lost 12 bases, with 11 bases between them. Germline V gene data show CDR1 as SGHVS and CDR2 as FQNEAQ. CDR3 DNA: TGTGCCAGCAGCTTAGCATTCGGGGACGACACCTTC. Encoded protein: CASSLAFGDDTF.

The chain links TRBV6-1 to TRBJ1-3, with D perhaps TRBD1 (5 bases). Trimming stripped 9 bases from V and 6 bases from J, with 18 bases between. This CDR3 region has 14 residues. Looked up from germline, CDR1 is MNHNS and CDR2 is SASEGT. The CDR3 nucleotides read TGTGCCAGTAGGGACCTAGGCGGGAAAAACACCATATATTTT. Translating it yields CASRDLGGKNTIYF.